This TCR beta chain was captured by sequencing in a study of blood T cells in healthy people across ages. Details on this clonotype: Its target is not known.

Next came a second PCR, run for about 6 to 11 cycles, which used a sample-barcoded 5' primer along with a J-beta primer mix. Through a template-switch adaptor with 12 random nucleotides, each cDNA molecule received a tag. MiXCR, applied by TCRdb to the 5' RACE reads, yields one record per CDR3 protein. The profile covers roughly 1,000,000 distinct CDR3 sequences, with 25% appearing a single time and approximately 0.7% taken by the ten largest. V was clipped by 8 bases and J by 14 bases, with 16 bases between them. The germline gives CDR1 MNHEY, CDR2 SVGAGI. CDR3 size: 11 residues. Points from the study as a whole: Long-lived donors had more naive CD4+ cells and higher diversity than aged donors.

This sample was shared with a second study, whose subject was T cells of mothers and their children. That source notes: A slight, non-significant increase in overlap was found for related mother-child pairs relative to unrelated pairs.

This clonotype was sampled from a girl aged 2-15 years in good health. This chain uses TRBV6-5 with TRBJ2-4, with D possibly called TRBD1 or TRBD2 (5 bases each). The material sequenced was blood. CDR3 region: CASSLRGRKYF. The CDR3, as DNA: TGTGCCAGCTCCCTTCGGGGCAGAAAGTACTTC.